This T cell receptor (beta chain) was sequenced in a study of T-cell memory formation after mild COVID-19. Regarding the study as a whole: Some SARS-CoV-2-responding clones were already detected in memory before infection.

This CDR3 contains 13 residues. Germline V gene lookup returns CDR1 SGHRS and CDR2 YFSETQ. After removal of 4 bases from V and 10 bases from J, the junction contained 5 bases not matched to a gene. Barcoded TCR alpha and TCR beta cDNA libraries with UMIs came from 5'RACE using constant-segment primers. TCRdb analysed the 5' RACE reads with MiXCR anew, one entry per CDR3 protein. The sample has around 65,000 distinct CDR3 sequences, around 10% seen once. A word on this clonotype: Its antigen is currently unknown.

The clonotype comes from a man younger than 35 who had mild COVID-19 (a few samples of this study predate the infection). Cell type and time point are not known. Sequenced material: PBMCs or a T cell subset sorted from them (not recorded which). The chain employs TRBV5-1 and TRBJ1-6; 7 nucleotides match TRBD1. In DNA, the CDR3 is TGCGCCAGCAGCGAGGACAGGTACTCACCCCTCCACTTT. Translation gives CASSEDRYSPLHF. Using reference TRBV5-1 and TRBJ1-6 for the parts outside the CDR3, the full variable domain is KAGVTQTPRYLIKTRGQQVTLSCSPISGHRSVSWYQQTPGQGLQFLFEYFSETQRNKGNFPGRFSGRQFSNSRSEMNVSTLELGDSALYLCASSEDRYSPLHFGNGTRLTVT.